Below, 28 T cell receptor beta chains from the same sample are listed, as sequenced in a study of blood T cell repertoires in COVID-19. The table came from immunoSEQ multiplex PCR; TCRdb's copy has only in-frame clones and leaves some out. Of under 300,000 clones listed, 80% to 90% are singletons. Sequenced sample: PBMCs or T cells enriched from blood (not recorded which). All receptors derive from a woman between 40 and 55 years old who had been exposed to COVID-19.

This clone has only a few counts. V and J are TRBV5-6 and TRBJ2-7; D is possibly TRBD2 (5 bases). This CDR3 has 15 residues. Trimming stripped 5 bases from V and 4 bases from J, with 19 bases between. Germline assignment: CDR1 SGHDT and CDR2 YYEEEE. CDR3 in amino acids: CASSQRTGRKYEQYF. In nucleotides, the CDR3 is TGTGCCAGCAGTCAGCGGACGGGAAGAAAGTACGAGCAGTACTTC.

J is TRBJ2-7 and V is TRBV4-1; TRBD1 agrees at 11 bases. The trim removed 4 bases at V and 2 bases at J, leaving 7 bases unmatched. The CDR3 sequence is 16 residues long. CDR1 MGHRA and CDR2 YSYEKL come from the germline V gene. The CDR3 DNA is TGCGCCAGCAGCCCACGGACAGGGGGCGAAACCTACGAGCAGTACTTC. It specifies CASSPRTGGETYEQYF.

The J gene is TRBJ2-4, the V gene TRBV2; D remains unclear. The V end lost 0 bases, the J end lost 0 bases, and 15 bases lay between the germline ends. Germline values: CDR1 SNHLY, CDR2 FYNNEI. The CDR3 loop spans 18 amino acids. In DNA, the CDR3 is TGTGCCAGCAGTGAAGCGGTTTACAGAGCACTAGCCAAAAACATTCAGTACTTC. The encoded protein is CASSEAVYRALAKNIQYF.

This chain uses TRBV7-2 with TRBJ1-2; a weak D match, TRBD1 (6 bases). V was trimmed by 5 bases and J by 6 bases, leaving 22 bases between them. From germline, CDR1 is SGHTA and CDR2 FQGNSA. The CDR3 length is 16 residues. CDR3 region: CASSPSRTVVVNGYTF. The CDR3 nucleotides are TGTGCCAGCAGCCCGAGCAGGACAGTGGTCGTGAATGGCTACACCTTC.

J is TRBJ2-1 and V is TRBV5-4, with 14 bases lining up with TRBD2. CDR1 and CDR2 from the germline V gene are SGHNT and YYREEE (reference sequence). The V gene end was trimmed by 0 bases and the J gene end by 9 bases; junction bases not matched to a gene: 2. This CDR3 has 15 amino acids. The CDR3 spells CASSLGLAGGSEQFF. The DNA for the CDR3 is TGTGCCAGCAGCTTGGGACTAGCGGGGGGGAGTGAGCAGTTCTTC.

The table lists this clone with a few counts. The chain employs TRBV15 and TRBJ1-2, with 7 bases aligning to TRBD1. In germline, CDR1 is LNHNV, CDR2 YYDKDF (reference sequence). The CDR3 is 15 residues long. Unmatched junction bases numbered 13, after V lost 8 bases and J lost 4 bases. The CDR3 reads CATRSRLQGVYGYTF. CDR3 DNA sequence: TGTGCCACCCGATCCCGACTTCAGGGGGTCTATGGCTACACCTTC.

The J gene is TRBJ2-2, the V gene TRBV5-1, with 10 nucleotides matching TRBD2. The CDR3 has 15 amino acids. V lost 5 bases, J lost 3 bases, and 4 bases stayed unmatched. Germline V gives CDR1 SGHRS, CDR2 YFSETQ. CDR3 nucleotide sequence: TGCGCCAGCAGATCTAGCGGGGGTGACACCGGGGAGCTGTTTTTT. Its protein is CASRSSGGDTGELFF.

The CDR3 DNA follows: TGTGCCAGCAGCTTCCTTGGGGAGGGGGTCTATGGCTACACCTTC. Its translation is CASSFLGEGVYGYTF. The rearrangement joins TRBV28 to TRBJ1-2; D perhaps matches TRBD1 (6 bases). Per the germline V gene, CDR1 is MDHEN and CDR2 is SYDVKM. V was trimmed by 6 bases and J by 4 bases, leaving 18 bases between them. The CDR3 totals 15 residues.

The chain recombines TRBV18 with TRBJ2-7; tentatively, D is TRBD2 (5 bases). CDR1 and CDR2 from the germline V gene are KGHSH and LQKENI. V gave up 2 bases and J gave up 2 bases, with 16 bases separating them. The length of the CDR3 is 16 residues. The chain's CDR3 is CASSPGSNRGTYEQYF. DNA of the CDR3: TGTGCCAGCTCACCAGGGTCGAATCGGGGAACCTACGAGCAGTACTTC.

The sample holds a few counts of this clone. The genes are TRBV7-9 and TRBJ2-6, with 7 bases aligning to TRBD1. The ends lost 2 bases at V and 0 bases at J; junction bases unmatched: 7. CDR1 and CDR2 from the germline V gene are SEHNR and FQNEAQ (reference sequence). The CDR3 is 18 residues long. The CDR3 protein is CASSLTLTGLSGANVLTF. DNA for the CDR3: TGTGCCAGCAGCTTAACTCTGACAGGGCTCTCTGGGGCCAACGTCCTGACTTTC.

The chain has TRBV4-2 and TRBJ2-7; a weak D match, TRBD1 (6 bases). The CDR3 totals 15 residues. V lost 1 base and J 6 bases, leaving 16 bases between the germline ends. In germline, CDR1 is LGHNA, CDR2 YNFKEQ. The CDR3 sequence: CASSQALGQGLEQYF. DNA for the CDR3: TGTGCCAGCAGCCAAGCCCTGGGGCAGGGGCTCGAGCAGTACTTC.

This sequence joins TRBV7-9 and TRBJ1-2; 10 bases agree with TRBD1. The trim removed 1 base at V and 3 bases at J, leaving 2 bases unmatched. The CDR3 has 15 residues. CDR1 is SEHNR and CDR2 is FQNEAQ in the germline V gene (reference sequence). DNA of the CDR3: TGTGCCAGCAGCTTAGGGACAGGGGGAGACTATGGCTACACCTTC. Its protein is CASSLGTGGDYGYTF.

The rearrangement joins TRBV3-1 (or the pseudogene TRBV3-2) to TRBJ1-2; 8 positions agree with TRBD1. Looked up from germline, CDR1 is LGHDT and CDR2 is YNNKEL (reference sequence). CDR3 size: 13 residues. The V gene end was trimmed by 4 bases and the J gene end by 6 bases; junction bases not matched to a gene: 4. The DNA for the CDR3 is TGTGCCAGCAGCCCGGACAGGGACCATGGCTACACCTTC. The encoded protein is CASSPDRDHGYTF.

V usage is TRBV5-4 and J usage is TRBJ1-6, with TRBD1 as a possible D gene (5 bases). V lost 2 bases and J lost 7, with 7 bases in between. CDR3 size: 13 residues. The germline CDR1 and CDR2 sequences are SGHNT and YYREEE (reference sequence). CDR3 bases: TGTGCCAGCAGCTTCGGGGGGAATTCACCCCTCCACTTT. It translates to CASSFGGNSPLHF.

This clone was counted many times. The chain employs TRBV7-9 and TRBJ2-3; D is perhaps TRBD2 (5 bases). Germline V gene data show CDR1 as SEHNR and CDR2 as FQNEAQ (reference sequence). V lost 2 bases and J lost 0, with 15 bases in between. This CDR3 is 17 amino acids long. The CDR3: CASSLSSGGGSTDTQYF. The DNA for the CDR3 is TGTGCCAGCAGCTTATCTTCCGGAGGAGGTAGCACAGATACGCAGTATTTT.

The rearrangement uses TRBV30 and TRBJ1-2, with 7 bases fitting TRBD1. In germline, CDR1 is GTSNPN, CDR2 SVGIG (reference sequence). V lost 2 bases to trimming and J lost 4 bases; unmatched junction nucleotides: 4. CDR3 length equals 13 residues. The CDR3 protein is CAWSSQGGYGYTF. The CDR3 nucleotides are TGTGCCTGGAGTTCGCAGGGGGGCTATGGCTACACCTTC.

The chain uses TRBV7-6 and TRBJ2-7; 10 nucleotides agree with TRBD1. Germline CDR1 is SGHVS and CDR2 is FNYEAQ. CDR3 length: 17 residues. Trimming cost V 3 bases and J 2 bases; bases outside gene matches: 10. DNA for the CDR3: TGTGCCAGCAGCTTCGGGACAGGGGCTTCGAGGGCCTACGAGCAGTACTTC. Protein sequence: CASSFGTGASRAYEQYF.

This clone was counted a single time. The rearrangement links TRBV4-3 to TRBJ1-2, with a tentative D call TRBD1 (5 bases). Germline CDR1 and CDR2: LGHNA and YSLEER. This CDR3 is built from 17 residues. Trimming removed 0 bases at V and 8 bases at J, with 22 bases between. Here the CDR3 reads CASSQDIRTGPLGGYTF. As DNA, the CDR3 is TGCGCCAGCAGCCAAGATATCAGAACAGGCCCTCTCGGGGGCTACACCTTC.

This chain links TRBV21-1 with TRBJ1-4; TRBD1, as called in the table, went unchecked against the DNA. TRBV21-1 is a known pseudogene. This CDR3 has 17 residues. This chain's CDR3 is CASSTGGQPESDEKLFF. In nucleotides, the CDR3 is TGTGCCAGCAGCACTGGGGGACAGCCGGAGAGTGACGAAAAACTGTTTTTT.

The V and J genes are TRBV6-5 and TRBJ2-7; D is unresolved. The CDR3 runs 12 residues. Germline V lookup: CDR1 MNHEY, CDR2 SVGAGI. Between the trimmed V and J ends, which lost 0 bases and 6 bases, there was a span of 6 bases. The CDR3 DNA reads as TGTGCCAGCAGTTACTCGATCGGCGAGCAGTACTTC. This translates into CASSYSIGEQYF.

This rearrangement joins TRBV5-1 to TRBJ2-3; 11 positions match TRBD2. Looked up from germline, CDR1 is SGHRS and CDR2 is YFSETQ. With 3 bases clipped from V and 4 bases from J, the junction kept 7 bases outside the gene matches. This CDR3 spans 16 amino acids. The CDR3 region has the DNA TGCGCCAGCAGCTGGGATAGCGGGGGGGCCGCAGATACGCAGTATTTT. It is translated as CASSWDSGGAADTQYF.

The chain carries TRBV7-2 and TRBJ1-3; D is perhaps TRBD1 (5 bases). The CDR3 runs to 14 residues. Between the trimmed V and J ends, which lost 3 bases and 3 bases, there was a span of 9 bases. The germline gives CDR1 SGHTA, CDR2 FQGNSA. The CDR3, as DNA: TGTGCCAGCAGCTTCGGGGGTGGTGGAAACACCATATATTTT. It encodes CASSFGGGGNTIYF.

V and J are TRBV5-1 and TRBJ2-1, with 7 bases lining up with TRBD1. V trimming: 5 bases; J trimming: 3 bases; junction bases outside the gene matches: 5. The CDR3 spans 14 residues. Germline assignment: CDR1 SGHRS and CDR2 YFSETQ. The chain's CDR3 is CASRPTGDYNEQFF. In DNA form, the CDR3 reads TGCGCCAGCAGACCTACAGGGGACTACAATGAGCAGTTCTTC.

The chain employs TRBV6-5 and TRBJ1-3, with TRBD1 as a possible D gene (5 bases). The CDR3 has 15 residues. CDR1 and CDR2 from the germline V gene are MNHEY and SVGAGI. V lost 8 bases to trimming and J lost 4 bases, with 18 bases between them. As DNA, the CDR3 is TGTGCCAGCTCCAGGGCCGGGGGTGGCGGAAACACCATATATTTT. Residues: CASSRAGGGGNTIYF.

The V and J genes are TRBV7-2 and TRBJ1-1; D might be TRBD1 (5 bases). This CDR3 has 12 residues. Germline assignment: CDR1 SGHTA and CDR2 FQGNSA. The V end was cut by 5 bases, the J end by 4 bases, with 8 bases between. The CDR3: CASSHGGTEAFF. In DNA form, the CDR3 reads TGTGCCAGCAGCCACGGGGGCACTGAAGCTTTCTTT. The full variable domain, rest sourced from reference TRBV7-2 and TRBJ1-1, is GAGVSQSPSNKVTEKGKDVELRCDPISGHTALYWYRQSLGQGLEFLIYFQGNSAPDKSGLPSDRFSAERTGGSVSTLTIQRTQQEDSAVYLCASSHGGTEAFFGQGTRLTVV.

V usage is TRBV4-1 and J usage is TRBJ2-1; perhaps TRBD2 as D (6 bases). The CDR3 has 16 residues. Germline V gene data show CDR1 as MGHRA and CDR2 as YSYEKL. Trimming took off 2 bases at V and 6 bases at J, with 17 bases between the two ends. The CDR3 loop is CASSQPLGGSSNEQFF. CDR3 bases: TGCGCCAGCAGCCAACCCCTTGGGGGGAGTAGCAATGAGCAGTTCTTC.

The rearrangement joins TRBV3-1 (or the pseudogene TRBV3-2) to TRBJ1-2, with D uncertain. Trimming took 4 bases from V and 6 from J, leaving 12 bases between them. The CDR3 spans 13 residues. Germline CDR1 LGHDT, CDR2 YNNKEL (reference sequence). This CDR3 is CASSLTTGDGYTF. In DNA form, the CDR3 reads TGTGCCAGCAGCCTCACGACTGGAGATGGCTACACCTTC.

This chain joins TRBV7-2 and TRBJ2-3; TRBD2 is a possible D gene (6 bases). The CDR3 runs 18 residues. V dropped 5 bases and J dropped 1 base, with 22 bases sitting between them. Germline assignment: CDR1 SGHTA and CDR2 FQGNSA. CDR3 DNA sequence: TGTGCCAGCAGCGCCCGGGAGCGGAGCGTCCAACGCACAGATACGCAGTATTTT. The encoded protein is CASSARERSVQRTDTQYF.